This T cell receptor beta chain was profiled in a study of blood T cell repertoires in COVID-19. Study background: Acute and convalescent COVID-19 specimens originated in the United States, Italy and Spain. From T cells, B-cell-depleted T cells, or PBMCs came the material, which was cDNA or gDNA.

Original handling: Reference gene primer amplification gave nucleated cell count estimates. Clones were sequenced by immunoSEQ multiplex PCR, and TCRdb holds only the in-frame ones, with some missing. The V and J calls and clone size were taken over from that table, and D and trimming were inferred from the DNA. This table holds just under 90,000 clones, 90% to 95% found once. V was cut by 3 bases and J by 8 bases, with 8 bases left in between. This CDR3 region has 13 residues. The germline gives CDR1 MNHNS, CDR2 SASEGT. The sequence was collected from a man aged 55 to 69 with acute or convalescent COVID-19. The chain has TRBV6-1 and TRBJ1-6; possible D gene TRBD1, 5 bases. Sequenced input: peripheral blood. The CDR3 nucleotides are TGTGCCAGCAGTGACAGGGATGATTCACCCCTCCACTTT. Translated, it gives CASSDRDDSPLHF.